This T cell receptor (beta chain) was recovered during a study of OX40 agonist ivuxolimab in advanced cancers. In its sample, this clone was seen once. In germline, CDR1 is LNHNV, CDR2 YYDKDF (reference sequence). The trim removed 3 bases at V and 1 base at J, leaving 4 bases unmatched. The length of the CDR3 is 15 residues. Assay: immunoSEQ multiplex PCR; the TCRdb copy retains only in-frame clones and omits some. Found here are 45,000 to 60,000 clones, roughly 83% of them singletons; the top ten hold roughly 1.1%. This sequence was found in an adult with an advanced solid tumor such as melanoma, head and neck, liver or kidney cancer. The chain links TRBV15 to TRBJ1-2; 8 nucleotides match TRBD1. The sequencing here drew on CD4+ or CD8+ T cells sorted from blood, taken in a trial of the OX40 agonist ivuxolimab. For the CDR3, the DNA is TGTGCCACCAGCAGGGGGACAGGACTTAACTATGGCTACACCTTC. Translation: CATSRGTGLNYGYTF.